These 5 T cell receptor beta chains share one sample of origin, sequenced in a study of T cell responses to AZD1222 COVID-19 vaccine. Profiling relied on immunoSEQ multiplex PCR, and the TCRdb table lists in-frame clones only, not all of them. The sample comprises about 180,000 clones, almost 90% of which are singletons, and approximately 7.7% rests with the top ten. This specimen consisted of peripheral blood, obtained on day 0 of AZD1222 vaccination. These receptors all stem from an adult in good health.

This chain uses TRBV2 with TRBJ1-5; 10 nucleotides match TRBD1. The germline CDR1 and CDR2 sequences are SNHLY and FYNNEI. V was pared by 0 bases and J by 9 bases, with 5 bases of the junction left unmatched. This CDR3 is built from 15 residues. This CDR3 is CASSEAPGQGSPQHF. The CDR3 DNA is TGTGCCAGCAGTGAAGCCCCGGGACAGGGGTCGCCCCAGCATTTT. Full variable domain (missing parts from reference TRBV2 and TRBJ1-5): EPEVTQTPSHQVTQMGQEVILRCVPISNHLYFYWYRQILGQKVEFLVSFYNNEISEKSEIFDDQFSVERPDGSNFTLKIRSTKLEDSAMYFCASSEAPGQGSPQHFGDGTRLSIL.

The gene calls are TRBV5-6 and TRBJ1-1; 7 bases are a match to TRBD1. The CDR3 spans 11 residues. From germline, CDR1 is SGHDT and CDR2 YYEEEE. The J segment lost 9 bases and the V segment lost 5 bases, leaving 4 bases of the junction unmatched. The CDR3 protein is CASSTTGKAFF. The CDR3 coding sequence is TGTGCCAGCAGTACGACAGGGAAAGCTTTCTTT.

Only a few counts were recorded for this clone. The chain carries TRBV28 and TRBJ1-2; possible D gene TRBD1, 5 bases. Deletions cut 5 bases from V and 7 bases from J, with 20 bases between. Germline V gene lookup returns CDR1 MDHEN and CDR2 SYDVKM. The CDR3 consists of 15 residues. As DNA, the CDR3 is TGTGCCAGCAGTCGGTCCGGGGGGACCGCCCGTGGCTACACCTTC. Residues: CASSRSGGTARGYTF.

The DNA for the CDR3 is TGTGCCAGCAGTTACTCAGCGGATAAGAATGGCTACACCTTC. Translation gives CASSYSADKNGYTF. The genes are TRBV6-5 and TRBJ1-2; D is unclear. Germline V gene lookup returns CDR1 MNHEY and CDR2 SVGAGI. V was trimmed by 0 bases and J by 6 bases, leaving 11 bases between them. The CDR3 has 14 residues.

The chain employs TRBV6-5 and TRBJ2-1, with 10 bases that match TRBD2. The J segment lost 8 bases and the V segment lost 2 bases, leaving 6 bases of the junction unmatched. This CDR3 has 15 residues. CDR1 is MNHEY and CDR2 is SVGAGI in the germline V gene. CDR3 nucleotide sequence: TGTGCCAGCAGTTACGCTAGCGGGGGATATCATGAGCAGTTCTTC. Its protein is CASSYASGGYHEQFF.